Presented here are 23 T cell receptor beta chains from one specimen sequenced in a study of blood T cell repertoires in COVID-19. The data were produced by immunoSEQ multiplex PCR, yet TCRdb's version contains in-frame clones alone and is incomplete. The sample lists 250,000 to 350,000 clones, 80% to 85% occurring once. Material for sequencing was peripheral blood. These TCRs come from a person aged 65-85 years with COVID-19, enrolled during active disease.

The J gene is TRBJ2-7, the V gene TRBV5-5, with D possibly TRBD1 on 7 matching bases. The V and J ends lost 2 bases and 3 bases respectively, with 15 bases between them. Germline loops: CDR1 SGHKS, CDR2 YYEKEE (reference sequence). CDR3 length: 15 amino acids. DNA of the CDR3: TGTGCCAGCAGCTTTGGCCAGGGGGGCCACTACGAGCAGTACTTC. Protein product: CASSFGQGGHYEQYF.

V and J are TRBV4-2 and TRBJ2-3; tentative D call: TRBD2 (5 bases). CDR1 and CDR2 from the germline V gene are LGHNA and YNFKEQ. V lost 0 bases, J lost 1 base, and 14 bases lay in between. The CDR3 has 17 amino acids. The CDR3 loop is CASSQDGGAEGTDTQYF. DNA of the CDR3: TGTGCCAGCAGCCAAGATGGAGGAGCGGAAGGCACAGATACGCAGTATTTT.

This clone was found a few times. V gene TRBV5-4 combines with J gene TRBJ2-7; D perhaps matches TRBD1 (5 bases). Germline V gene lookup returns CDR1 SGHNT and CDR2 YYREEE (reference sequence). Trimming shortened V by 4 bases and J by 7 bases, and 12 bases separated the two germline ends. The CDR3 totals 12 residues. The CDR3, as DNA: TGTGCCAGCAGCGCTGGACAACTGGAGCAGTACTTC. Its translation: CASSAGQLEQYF.

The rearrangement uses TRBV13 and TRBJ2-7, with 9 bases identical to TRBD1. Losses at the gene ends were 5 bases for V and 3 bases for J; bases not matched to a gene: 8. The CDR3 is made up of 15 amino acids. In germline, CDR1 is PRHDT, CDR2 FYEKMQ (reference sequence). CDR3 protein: CASSAEGQGNYEQYF. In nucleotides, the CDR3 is TGTGCCAGCAGCGCAGAGGGACAGGGTAACTACGAGCAGTACTTC.

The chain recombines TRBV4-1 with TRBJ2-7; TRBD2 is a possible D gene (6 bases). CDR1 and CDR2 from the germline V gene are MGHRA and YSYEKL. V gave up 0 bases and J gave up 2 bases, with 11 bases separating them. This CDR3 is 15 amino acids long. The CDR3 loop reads CASSQDLAHTYEQYF. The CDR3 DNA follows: TGCGCCAGCAGCCAAGATCTAGCGCACACCTACGAGCAGTACTTC.

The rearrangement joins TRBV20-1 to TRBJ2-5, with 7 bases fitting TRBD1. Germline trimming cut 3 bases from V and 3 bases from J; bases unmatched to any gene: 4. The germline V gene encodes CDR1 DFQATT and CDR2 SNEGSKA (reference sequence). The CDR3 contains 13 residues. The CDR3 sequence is CSASPGGEETQYF. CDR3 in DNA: TGCAGTGCTAGTCCAGGGGGTGAAGAGACCCAGTACTTC.

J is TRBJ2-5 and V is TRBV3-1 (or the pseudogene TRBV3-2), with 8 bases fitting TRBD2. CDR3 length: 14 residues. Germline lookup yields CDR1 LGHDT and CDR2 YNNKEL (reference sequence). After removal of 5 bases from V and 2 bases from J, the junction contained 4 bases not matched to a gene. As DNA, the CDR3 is TGTGCCAGCAGCATAGCGGGGCTACAAGAGACCCAGTACTTC. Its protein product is CASSIAGLQETQYF.

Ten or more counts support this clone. The CDR3 DNA sequence: TGTGCCAGCAGCCCCGGGACAGGGGGTTTTTGGTCCGGCGAGCAGTACTTC. Translating gives CASSPGTGGFWSGEQYF. The chain links TRBV7-9 to TRBJ2-7; TRBD1 matches 11 bases. The V gene end was trimmed by 5 bases and the J gene end by 6 bases; junction bases not matched to a gene: 15. This CDR3 has 17 amino acids. In germline, CDR1 is SEHNR, CDR2 FQNEAQ (reference sequence).

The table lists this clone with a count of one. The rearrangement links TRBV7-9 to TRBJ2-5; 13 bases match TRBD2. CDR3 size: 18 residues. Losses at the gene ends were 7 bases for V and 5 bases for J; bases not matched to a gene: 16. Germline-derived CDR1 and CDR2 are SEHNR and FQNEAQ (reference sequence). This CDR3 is CASNAFRLAGGQGETQYF. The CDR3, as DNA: TGTGCCAGCAACGCCTTCCGACTAGCGGGGGGCCAAGGGGAGACCCAGTACTTC.

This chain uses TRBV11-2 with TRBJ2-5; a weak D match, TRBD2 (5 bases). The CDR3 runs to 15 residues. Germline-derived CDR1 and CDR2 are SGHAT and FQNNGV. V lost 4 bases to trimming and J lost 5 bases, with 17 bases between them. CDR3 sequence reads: CASSYADYPGETQYF. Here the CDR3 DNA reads TGTGCCAGCAGCTACGCCGACTACCCGGGGGAGACCCAGTACTTC.

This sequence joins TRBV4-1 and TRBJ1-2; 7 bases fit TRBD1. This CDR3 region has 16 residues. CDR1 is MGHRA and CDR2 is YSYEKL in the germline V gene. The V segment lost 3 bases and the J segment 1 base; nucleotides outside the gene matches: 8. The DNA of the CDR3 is TGCGCCAGCAGCCAGGCCCCGGACAGGATTAACTATGGCTACACCTTC. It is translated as CASSQAPDRINYGYTF.

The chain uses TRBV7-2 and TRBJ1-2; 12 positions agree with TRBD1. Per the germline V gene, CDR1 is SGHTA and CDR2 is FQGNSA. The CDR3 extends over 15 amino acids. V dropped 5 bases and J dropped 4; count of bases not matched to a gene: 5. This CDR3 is CASSPGTGGLYGYTF. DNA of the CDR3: TGTGCCAGCAGCCCCGGGACAGGGGGCCTCTATGGCTACACCTTC.

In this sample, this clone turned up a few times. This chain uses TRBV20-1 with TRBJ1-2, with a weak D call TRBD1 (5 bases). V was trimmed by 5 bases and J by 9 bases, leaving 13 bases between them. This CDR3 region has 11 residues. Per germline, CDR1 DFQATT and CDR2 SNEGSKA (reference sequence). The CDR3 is CSAAPLDSYTF. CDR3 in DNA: TGCAGTGCTGCCCCTTTGGACAGCTACACCTTC.

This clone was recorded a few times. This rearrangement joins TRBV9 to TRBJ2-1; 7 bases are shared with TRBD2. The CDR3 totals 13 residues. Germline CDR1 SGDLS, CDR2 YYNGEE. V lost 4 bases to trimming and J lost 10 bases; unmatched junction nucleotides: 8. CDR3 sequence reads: CASSLLGEGEQFF. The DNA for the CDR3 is TGTGCCAGCAGCCTACTTGGGGAGGGAGAGCAGTTCTTC.

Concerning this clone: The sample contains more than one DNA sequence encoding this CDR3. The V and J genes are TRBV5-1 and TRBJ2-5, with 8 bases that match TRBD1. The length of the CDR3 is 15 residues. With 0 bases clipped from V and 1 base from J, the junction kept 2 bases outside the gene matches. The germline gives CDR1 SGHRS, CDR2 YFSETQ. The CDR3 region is CASSLADRAQETQYF. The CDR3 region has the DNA TGCGCCAGCAGCTTGGCGGACAGGGCCCAAGAGACCCAGTACTTC.

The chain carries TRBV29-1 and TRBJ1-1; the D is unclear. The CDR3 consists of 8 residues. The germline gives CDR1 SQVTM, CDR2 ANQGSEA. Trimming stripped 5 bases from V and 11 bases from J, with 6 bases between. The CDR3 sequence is CSVPGAFF. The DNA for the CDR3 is TGCAGCGTTCCCGGGGCTTTCTTT.

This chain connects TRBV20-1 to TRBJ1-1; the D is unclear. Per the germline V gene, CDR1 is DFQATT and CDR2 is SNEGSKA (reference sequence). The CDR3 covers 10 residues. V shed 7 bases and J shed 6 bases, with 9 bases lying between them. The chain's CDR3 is CSVLTAEAFF. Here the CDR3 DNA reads TGCAGTGTGCTAACAGCTGAAGCTTTCTTT.

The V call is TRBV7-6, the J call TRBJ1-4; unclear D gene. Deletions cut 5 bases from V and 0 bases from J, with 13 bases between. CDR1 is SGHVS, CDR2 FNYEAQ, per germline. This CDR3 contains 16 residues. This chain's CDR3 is CASSPSTASTNEKLFF. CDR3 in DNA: TGTGCCAGCAGCCCCTCCACAGCTTCAACTAATGAAAAACTGTTTTTT.

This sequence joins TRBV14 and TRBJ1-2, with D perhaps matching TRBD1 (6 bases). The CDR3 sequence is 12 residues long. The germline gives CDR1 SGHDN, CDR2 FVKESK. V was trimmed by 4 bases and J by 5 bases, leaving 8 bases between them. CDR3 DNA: TGTGCCAGCAGCCCACAGGGTTATGGCTACACCTTC. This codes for CASSPQGYGYTF.

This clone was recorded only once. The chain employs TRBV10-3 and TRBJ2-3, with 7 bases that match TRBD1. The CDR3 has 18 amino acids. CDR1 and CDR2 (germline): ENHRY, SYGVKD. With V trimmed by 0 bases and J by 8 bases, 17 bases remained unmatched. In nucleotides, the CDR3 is TGTGCCATCAGTGAGTCGATGGTGAGGGACAGCTTTCGGCGTACGCAGTATTTT. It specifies CAISESMVRDSFRRTQYF.

The CDR3 region has the DNA TGTGCCAGCAGCTTAACTAGCGGGATGTCCGAGCAGTACTTC. Protein: CASSLTSGMSEQYF. V is TRBV7-3 and J is TRBJ2-7; the match to TRBD2 covers 8 bases. With 0 bases clipped from V and 6 bases from J, the junction kept 4 bases outside the gene matches. The CDR3 consists of 14 residues. Germline V CDR1 and CDR2: SGHTA, FQGTGA.

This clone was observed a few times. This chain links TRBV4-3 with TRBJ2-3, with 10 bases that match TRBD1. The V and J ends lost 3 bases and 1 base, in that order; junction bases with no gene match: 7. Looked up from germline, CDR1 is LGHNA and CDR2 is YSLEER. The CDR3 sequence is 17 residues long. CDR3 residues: CASSQNRDRGRTDTQYF. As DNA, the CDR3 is TGCGCCAGCAGCCAGAACCGGGACAGGGGTCGCACAGATACGCAGTATTTT.

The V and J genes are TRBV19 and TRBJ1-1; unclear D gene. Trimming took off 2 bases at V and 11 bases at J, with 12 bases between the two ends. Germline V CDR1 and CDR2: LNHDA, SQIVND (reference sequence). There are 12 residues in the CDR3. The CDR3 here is CASSISQRTAFF. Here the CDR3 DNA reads TGTGCCAGTAGTATAAGTCAGCGGACGGCTTTCTTT.